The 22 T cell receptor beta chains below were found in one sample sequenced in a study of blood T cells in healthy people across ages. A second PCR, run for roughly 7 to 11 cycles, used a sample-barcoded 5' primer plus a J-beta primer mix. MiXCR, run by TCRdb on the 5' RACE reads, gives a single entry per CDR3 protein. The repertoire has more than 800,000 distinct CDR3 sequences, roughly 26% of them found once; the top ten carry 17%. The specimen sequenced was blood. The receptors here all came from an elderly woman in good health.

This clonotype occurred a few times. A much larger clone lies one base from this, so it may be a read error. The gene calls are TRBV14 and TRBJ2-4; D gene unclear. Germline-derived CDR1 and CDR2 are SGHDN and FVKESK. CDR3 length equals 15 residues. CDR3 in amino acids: CACSRPGSRKNIQYF. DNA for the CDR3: TGTGCCTGCAGCCGACCCGGGTCGAGAAAAAACATTCAGTACTTC.

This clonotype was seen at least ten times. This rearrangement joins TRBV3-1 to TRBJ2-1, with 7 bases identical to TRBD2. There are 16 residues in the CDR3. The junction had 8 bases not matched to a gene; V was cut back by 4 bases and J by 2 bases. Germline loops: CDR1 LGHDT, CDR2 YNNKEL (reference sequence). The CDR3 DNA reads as TGTGCCAGCAGCCTCGTCAGCGGGGAAACCTACAATGAGCAGTTCTTC. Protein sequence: CASSLVSGETYNEQFF.

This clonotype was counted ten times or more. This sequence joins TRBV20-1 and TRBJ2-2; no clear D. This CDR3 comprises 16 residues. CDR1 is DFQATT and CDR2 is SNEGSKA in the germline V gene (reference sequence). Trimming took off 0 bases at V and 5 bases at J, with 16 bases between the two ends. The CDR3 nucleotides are TGCAGTGCTAGAGATCCCAGGTTGAGTGGGACCGGGGAGCTGTTTTTT. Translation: CSARDPRLSGTGELFF.

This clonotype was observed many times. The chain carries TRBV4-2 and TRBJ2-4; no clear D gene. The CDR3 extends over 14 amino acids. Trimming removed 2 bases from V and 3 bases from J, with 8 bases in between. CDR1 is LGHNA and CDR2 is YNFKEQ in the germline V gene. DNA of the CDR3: TGTGCCAGCAGCCAAAGGGAAGGCAAAAACATTCAGTACTTC. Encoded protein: CASSQREGKNIQYF.

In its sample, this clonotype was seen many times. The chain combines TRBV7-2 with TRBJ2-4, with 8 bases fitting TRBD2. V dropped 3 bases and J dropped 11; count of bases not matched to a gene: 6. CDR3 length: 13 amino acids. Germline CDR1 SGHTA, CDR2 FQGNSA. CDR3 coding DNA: TGTGCCAGCAGCTTCGCGGGACTAGGAGTTCAGTACTTC. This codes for CASSFAGLGVQYF.

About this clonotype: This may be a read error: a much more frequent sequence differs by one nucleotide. The CDR3 coding sequence is TGTGCCGGCAGCAAAACCGGCGGACAGGAAACAGATACGCAGTATTTT. As protein: CAGSKTGGQETDTQYF. The gene calls are TRBV9 and TRBJ2-3, with 7 bases aligning to TRBD1. Per germline, CDR1 SGDLS and CDR2 YYNGEE. The CDR3 has 16 residues.

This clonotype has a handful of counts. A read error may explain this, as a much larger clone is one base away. The CDR3 nucleotides read TGTGCCAGCAGCTTCGGGACTAGCGGGCGGGAGACCCAGTACTTC. Translated: CASSFGTSGRETQYF. The rearrangement joins TRBV7-3 to TRBJ2-5, with 12 bases identical to TRBD2. The CDR3 loop spans 15 amino acids. The germline V gene has CDR1 SGHTA and CDR2 FQGTGA. V gave up 3 bases and J gave up 5 bases; unmatched junction bases: 4.

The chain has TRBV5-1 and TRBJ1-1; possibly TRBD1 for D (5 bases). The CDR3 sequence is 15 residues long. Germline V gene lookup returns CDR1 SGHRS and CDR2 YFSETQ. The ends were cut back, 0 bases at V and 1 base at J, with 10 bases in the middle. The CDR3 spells CASSLENQGNTEAFF. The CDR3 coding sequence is TGCGCCAGCAGCTTGGAGAATCAGGGGAACACTGAAGCTTTCTTT.

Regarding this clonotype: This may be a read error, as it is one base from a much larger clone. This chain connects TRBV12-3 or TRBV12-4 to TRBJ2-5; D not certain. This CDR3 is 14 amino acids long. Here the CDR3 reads CASSLSIQQETRYF. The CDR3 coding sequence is TGTGCCAGCAGTTTAAGTATTCAACAAGAGACCCGGTACTTC.

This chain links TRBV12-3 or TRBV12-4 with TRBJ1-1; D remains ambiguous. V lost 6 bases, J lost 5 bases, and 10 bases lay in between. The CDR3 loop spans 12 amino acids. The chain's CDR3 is CASRFGGTEAFF. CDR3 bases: TGTGCCAGCAGATTTGGTGGGACTGAAGCTTTCTTT.

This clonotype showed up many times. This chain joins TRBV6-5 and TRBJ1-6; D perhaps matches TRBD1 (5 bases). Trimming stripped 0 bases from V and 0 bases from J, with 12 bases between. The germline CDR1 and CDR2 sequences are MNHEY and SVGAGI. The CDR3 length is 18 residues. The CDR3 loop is CASSYSTGGSSYNSPLHF. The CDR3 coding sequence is TGTGCCAGCAGTTACTCTACGGGGGGGAGCTCCTATAATTCACCCCTCCACTTT.

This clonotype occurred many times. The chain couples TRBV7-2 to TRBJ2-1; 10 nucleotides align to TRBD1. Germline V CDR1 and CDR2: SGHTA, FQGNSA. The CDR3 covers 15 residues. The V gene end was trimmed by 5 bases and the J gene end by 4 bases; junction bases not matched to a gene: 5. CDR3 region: CASSHRDRGYNEQFF. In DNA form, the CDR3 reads TGTGCCAGCAGCCACCGGGACAGGGGATACAATGAGCAGTTCTTC.

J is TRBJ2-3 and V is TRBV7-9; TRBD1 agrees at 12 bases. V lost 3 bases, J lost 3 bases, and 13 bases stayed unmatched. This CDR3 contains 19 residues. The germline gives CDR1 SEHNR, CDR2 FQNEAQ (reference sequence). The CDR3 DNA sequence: TGTGCCAGCAGCTTGGCCGGGACAGGGGGCTTCGGAAGGACAGATACGCAGTATTTT. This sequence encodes CASSLAGTGGFGRTDTQYF.

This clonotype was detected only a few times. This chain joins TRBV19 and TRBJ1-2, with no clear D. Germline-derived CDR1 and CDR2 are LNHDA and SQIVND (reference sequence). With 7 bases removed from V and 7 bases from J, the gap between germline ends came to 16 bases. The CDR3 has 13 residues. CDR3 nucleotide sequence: TGTGCCAGTAAAGGTGGGCAGATGAGTGGCTACACCTTC. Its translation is CASKGGQMSGYTF.

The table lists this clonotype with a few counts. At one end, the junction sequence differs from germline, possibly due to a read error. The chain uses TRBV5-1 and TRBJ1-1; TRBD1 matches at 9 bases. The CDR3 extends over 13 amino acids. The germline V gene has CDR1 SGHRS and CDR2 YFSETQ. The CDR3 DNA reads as TGCGCCAGCAGCTGGGACAGGGCTACTGAAGTTTTCTTT. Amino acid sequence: CASSWDRATEVFF.

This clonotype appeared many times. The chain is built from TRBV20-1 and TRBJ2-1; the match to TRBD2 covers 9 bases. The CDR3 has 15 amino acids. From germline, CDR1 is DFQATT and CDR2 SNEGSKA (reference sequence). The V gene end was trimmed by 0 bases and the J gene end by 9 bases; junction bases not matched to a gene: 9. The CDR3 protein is CSARDQRGARSEQFF. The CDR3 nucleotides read TGCAGTGCTAGAGATCAGCGGGGGGCTAGGTCTGAGCAGTTCTTC.

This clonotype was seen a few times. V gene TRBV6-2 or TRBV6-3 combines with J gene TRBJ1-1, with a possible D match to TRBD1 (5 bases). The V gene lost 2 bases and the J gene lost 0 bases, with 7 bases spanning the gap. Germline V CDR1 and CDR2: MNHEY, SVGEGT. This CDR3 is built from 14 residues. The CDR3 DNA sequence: TGTGCCAGCAGTTACGGGGGAGTGAACACTGAAGCTTTCTTT. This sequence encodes CASSYGGVNTEAFF.

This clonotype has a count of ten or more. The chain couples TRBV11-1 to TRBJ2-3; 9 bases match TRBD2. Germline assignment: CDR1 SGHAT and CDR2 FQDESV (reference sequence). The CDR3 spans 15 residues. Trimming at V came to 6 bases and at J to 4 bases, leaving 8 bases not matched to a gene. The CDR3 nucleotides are TGTGCCAGCAGAGTTAGCGGGGGTCTCCCAGATACGCAGTATTTT. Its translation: CASRVSGGLPDTQYF.

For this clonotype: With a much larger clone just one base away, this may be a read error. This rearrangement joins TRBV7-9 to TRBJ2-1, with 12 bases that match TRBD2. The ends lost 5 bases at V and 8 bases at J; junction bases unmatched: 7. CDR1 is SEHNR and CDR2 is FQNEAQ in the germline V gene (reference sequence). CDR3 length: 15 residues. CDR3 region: CASSALAGGSDEQFF. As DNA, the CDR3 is TGTGCCAGCAGCGCACTAGCGGGGGGCTCCGATGAGCAGTTCTTC.

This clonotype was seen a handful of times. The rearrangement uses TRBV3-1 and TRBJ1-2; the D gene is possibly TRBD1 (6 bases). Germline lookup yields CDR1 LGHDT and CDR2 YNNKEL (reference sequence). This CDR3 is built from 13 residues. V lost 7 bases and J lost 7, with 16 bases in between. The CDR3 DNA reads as TGTGCCAGCACCTCACAGGGTTTCGGTGGCTACACCTTC. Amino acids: CASTSQGFGGYTF.

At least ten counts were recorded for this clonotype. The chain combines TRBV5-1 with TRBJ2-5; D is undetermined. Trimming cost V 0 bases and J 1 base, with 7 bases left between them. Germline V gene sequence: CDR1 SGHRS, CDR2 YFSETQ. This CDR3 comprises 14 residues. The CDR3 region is CASSLDSVQETQYF. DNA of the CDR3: TGCGCCAGCAGCTTGGATAGTGTCCAAGAGACCCAGTACTTC. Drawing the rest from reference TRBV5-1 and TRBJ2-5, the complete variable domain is KAGVTQTPRYLIKTRGQQVTLSCSPISGHRSVSWYQQTPGQGLQFLFEYFSETQRNKGNFPGRFSGRQFSNSRSEMNVSTLELGDSALYLCASSLDSVQETQYFGPGTRLLVL.

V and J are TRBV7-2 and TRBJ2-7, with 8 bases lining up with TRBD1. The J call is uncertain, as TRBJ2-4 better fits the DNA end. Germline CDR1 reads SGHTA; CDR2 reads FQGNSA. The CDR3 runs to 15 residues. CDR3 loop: CASSLDGRGRAIQYF. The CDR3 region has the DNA TGTGCCAGCAGCTTAGACGGCAGGGGGCGAGCCATTCAGTACTTC.